This T cell receptor (beta chain) was sequenced in a study of T cell changes during pregnancy in multiple sclerosis (dated by TCRdb to between 2018 and 2021). With respect to the entire study: Changes in the T cell repertoire over the course of pregnancy were examined in this study in women with multiple sclerosis.

Library prep was done by the immunoSEQ multiplex PCR assay. Sourced from immuneACCESS, this table was stored by TCRdb with only in-frame sequences that have V and J called. A share of the clones is absent; for the studies checked, an unresolved V gene accounts for under half, and the remainder has no known explanation. The sample profile shows some 69,000 clones; around 90% of them were found once. The top ten hold approximately 2% of the sample. CDR1 and CDR2, looked up from the germline V gene, are MRHNA and SNTAGT. From cysteine to phenylalanine, the CDR3 is 19 amino acids long. Only the CDR3 part of the read is kept: 57 bases, read in frame from the first base. As to this clone: The specificity of this receptor is unknown. Base qualities are not at hand, and no much larger clone is one base apart.

Recombination connected TRBV6-4 to TRBJ2-3; TRBD2 agrees with 8 junctional bases. The TCR sequence derives from a female donor in good health, enrolled as a control in a pregnancy study. The sample in question was peripheral blood, obtained in the second trimester of pregnancy. The sequence in DNA is TGTGCTCCCCAAAGAAAGGCTAGCGGGCGCCTGTATAGCACAGATACGCAGTATTTT. Translated, it reads CAPQRKASGRLYSTDTQYF.